One and the same sample provided the 5 T cell receptor beta chains below, sequenced in a study of CD8 T cells in Susac syndrome. cDNA came from around 0.54 to 1 ug RNA primed by random hexamers. TCRdb used MiXCR to reprocess the immunoSEQ multiplex PCR reads, holding one entry per CDR3 protein. The table records around 70,000 distinct CDR3 sequences, just under 95% of them present only once. The sequencing input was CD8+ T cells from PBMCs. All receptors come from a human donor with multiple sclerosis.

The J gene is TRBJ1-4, the V gene TRBV28; D is ambiguous. Between the trimmed V and J ends, which lost 6 bases and 12 bases, there was a span of 14 bases. There are 12 residues in the CDR3. Per the germline V gene, CDR1 is MDHEN and CDR2 is SYDVKM. The CDR3, as DNA: TGTGCCAGCAGCCTCAACTGGGAGGAACTGTTTTTT. Its protein product is CASSLNWEELFF. Looking up the rest from reference TRBV28 and TRBJ1-4 gives the full variable domain: DVKVTQSSRYLVKRTGEKVFLECVQDMDHENMFWYRQDPGLGLRLIYFSYDVKMKEKGDIPEGYSVSREKKERFSLILESASTNQTSMYLCASSLNWEELFFGSGTQLSVL.

This sequence joins TRBV9 and TRBJ2-7; D not certain. V lost 2 bases, J lost 2 bases, and 14 bases lay in between. This CDR3 region has 15 residues. CDR1 and CDR2 (germline): SGDLS, YYNGEE. The CDR3 loop is CASSVTPLQAYEQYF. As DNA, the CDR3 is TGTGCCAGCAGCGTTACCCCTCTTCAGGCCTACGAGCAGTACTTC.

In its sample, this clonotype was seen once. The gene calls are TRBV5-1 and TRBJ2-1; D assignment may be TRBD1 or TRBD2 (5 bases each). Trimming removed 0 bases from V and 1 base from J, with 14 bases in between. Germline-derived CDR1 and CDR2 are SGHRS and YFSETQ. The CDR3 loop spans 17 amino acids. This CDR3 is CASSLGLGAWSYNEQFF. CDR3 DNA sequence: TGCGCCAGCAGCTTGGGGCTCGGGGCGTGGTCCTACAATGAGCAGTTCTTC.

This chain uses TRBV4-1 with TRBJ2-7, with D possibly being TRBD1 or TRBD2 (5 bases each). Germline V gives CDR1 MGHRA, CDR2 YSYEKL. V shed 4 bases and J shed 3 bases, with 13 bases lying between them. The CDR3 is 14 residues long. The CDR3 region has the DNA TGCGCCAGCAGCCCCCGGGACGGCTTCTACGAGCAGTACTTC. It yields the protein CASSPRDGFYEQYF.

The chain combines TRBV20-1 with TRBJ1-2; D unclear. The CDR3 sequence is 10 residues long. Germline V CDR1 and CDR2: DFQATT, SNEGSKA (reference sequence). V was clipped by 3 bases and J by 8 bases, with 7 bases between them. Written as DNA, the CDR3 is TGCAGTGCTAGTCACTCCGGCTACACCTTC. This codes for CSASHSGYTF.